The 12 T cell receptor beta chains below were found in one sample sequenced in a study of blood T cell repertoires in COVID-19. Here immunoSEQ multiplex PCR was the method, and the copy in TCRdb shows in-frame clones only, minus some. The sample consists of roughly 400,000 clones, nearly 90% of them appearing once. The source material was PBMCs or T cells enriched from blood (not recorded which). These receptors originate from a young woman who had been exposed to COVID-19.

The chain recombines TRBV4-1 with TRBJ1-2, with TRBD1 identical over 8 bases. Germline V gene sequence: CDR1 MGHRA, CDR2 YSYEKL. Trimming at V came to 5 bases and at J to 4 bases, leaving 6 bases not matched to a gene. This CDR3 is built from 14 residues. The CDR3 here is CASSVQGGGYGYTF. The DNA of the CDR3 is TGCGCCAGCAGCGTACAGGGGGGCGGCTATGGCTACACCTTC.

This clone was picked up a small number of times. The CDR3 bases are TGTGCCAGCAGCGCCGACAGGGCGAGCCTCTATGGCTACACCTTC. Protein product: CASSADRASLYGYTF. This chain joins TRBV7-2 and TRBJ1-2; 7 bases line up with TRBD1. V was clipped by 5 bases and J by 4 bases; unmatched bases: 10. This CDR3 has 15 amino acids. In germline, CDR1 is SGHTA, CDR2 FQGNSA. Filled out from reference TRBV7-2 and TRBJ1-2, the complete variable domain reads GAGVSQSPSNKVTEKGKDVELRCDPISGHTALYWYRQSLGQGLEFLIYFQGNSAPDKSGLPSDRFSAERTGGSVSTLTIQRTQQEDSAVYLCASSADRASLYGYTFGSGTRLTVV.

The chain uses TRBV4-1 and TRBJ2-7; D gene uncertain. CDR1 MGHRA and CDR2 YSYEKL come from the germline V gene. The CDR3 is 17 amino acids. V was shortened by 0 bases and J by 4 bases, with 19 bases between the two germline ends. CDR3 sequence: CASSQDPNLYARYEQYF. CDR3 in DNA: TGCGCCAGCAGCCAAGATCCCAACCTATACGCCCGGTACGAGCAGTACTTC.

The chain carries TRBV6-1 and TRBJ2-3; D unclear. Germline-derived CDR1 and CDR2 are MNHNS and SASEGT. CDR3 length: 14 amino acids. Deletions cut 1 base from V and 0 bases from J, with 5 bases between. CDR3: CASSEDISTDTQYF. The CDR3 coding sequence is TGTGCCAGCAGTGAAGACATAAGCACAGATACGCAGTATTTT.

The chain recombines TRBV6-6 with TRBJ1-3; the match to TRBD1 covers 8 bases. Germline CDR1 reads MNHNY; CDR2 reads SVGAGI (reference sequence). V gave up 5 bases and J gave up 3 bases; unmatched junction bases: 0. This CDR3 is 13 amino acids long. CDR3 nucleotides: TGTGCCAGCAGTGACAGGGGTGGAAACACCATATATTTT. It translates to CASSDRGGNTIYF.

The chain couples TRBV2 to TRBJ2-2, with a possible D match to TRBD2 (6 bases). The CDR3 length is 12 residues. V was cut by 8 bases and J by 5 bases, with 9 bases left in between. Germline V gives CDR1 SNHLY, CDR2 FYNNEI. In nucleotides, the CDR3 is TGTGCCAGCGGGGAGGAAACCGGGGAGCTGTTTTTT. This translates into CASGEETGELFF.

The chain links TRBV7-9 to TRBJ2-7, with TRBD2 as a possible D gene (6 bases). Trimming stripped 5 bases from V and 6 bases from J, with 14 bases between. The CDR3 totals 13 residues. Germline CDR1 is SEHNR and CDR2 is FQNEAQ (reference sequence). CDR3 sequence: CASSPGTFGEQYF. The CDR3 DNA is TGTGCCAGCAGCCCCGGGACTTTCGGCGAGCAGTACTTC. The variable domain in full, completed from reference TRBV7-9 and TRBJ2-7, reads DTGVSQNPRHKITKRGQNVTFRCDPISEHNRLYWYRQTLGQGPEFLTYFQNEAQLEKSRLLSDRFSAERPKGSFSTLEIQRTEQGDSAMYLCASSPGTFGEQYFGPGTRLTVT.

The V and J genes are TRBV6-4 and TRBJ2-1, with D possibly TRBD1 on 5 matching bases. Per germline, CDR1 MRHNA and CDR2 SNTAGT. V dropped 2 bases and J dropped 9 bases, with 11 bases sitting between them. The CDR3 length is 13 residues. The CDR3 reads CASSDPDSFEQFF. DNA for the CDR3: TGTGCCAGCAGTGACCCCGACAGTTTTGAGCAGTTCTTC.

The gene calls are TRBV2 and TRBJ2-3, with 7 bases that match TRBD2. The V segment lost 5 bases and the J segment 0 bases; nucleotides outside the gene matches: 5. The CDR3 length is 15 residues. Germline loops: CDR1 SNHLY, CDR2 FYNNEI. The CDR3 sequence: CASSTQRGSTDTQYF. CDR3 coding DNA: TGTGCCAGCAGTACCCAGCGGGGAAGCACAGATACGCAGTATTTT.

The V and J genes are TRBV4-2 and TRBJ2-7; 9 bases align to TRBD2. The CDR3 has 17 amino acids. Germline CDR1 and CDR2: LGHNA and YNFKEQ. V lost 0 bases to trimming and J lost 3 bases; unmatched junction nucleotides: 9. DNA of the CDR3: TGTGCCAGCAGCCAAGATTACCTTAGCGGGAGTAACTACGAGCAGTACTTC. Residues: CASSQDYLSGSNYEQYF.

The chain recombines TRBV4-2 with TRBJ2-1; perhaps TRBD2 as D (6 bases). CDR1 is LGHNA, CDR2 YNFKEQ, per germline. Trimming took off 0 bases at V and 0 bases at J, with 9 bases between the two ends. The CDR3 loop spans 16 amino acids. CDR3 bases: TGTGCCAGCAGCCAAGATGTGGGAGGCTCCTACAATGAGCAGTTCTTC. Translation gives CASSQDVGGSYNEQFF.

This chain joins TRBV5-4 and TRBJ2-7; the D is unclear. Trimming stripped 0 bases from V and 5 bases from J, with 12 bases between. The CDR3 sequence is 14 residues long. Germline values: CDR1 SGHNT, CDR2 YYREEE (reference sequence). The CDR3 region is CASSLVGQVHEQYF. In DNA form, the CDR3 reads TGTGCCAGCAGCTTGGTGGGCCAGGTACACGAGCAGTACTTC.